This TCR beta chain was sequenced for a study of human T cells and chemical hapten exposure. Study summary: Patch tests put 0.01% DPC on the upper back, read at 6 days.

TCRdb redid the calling of the RACE reads with MiXCR, one entry per CDR3 protein. Altogether under 70,000 distinct CDR3 sequences are present, roughly 10% being singletons, with the ten largest covering almost 4%. Time point specified: pre-sensitization, week 0. As for treatment: therapeutic diphenylcyclopropenone sensitization with weekly scalp DPC. V was clipped by 5 bases and J by 3 bases, with 11 bases between them. The CDR3 runs to 14 residues. The table lists this clonotype with many counts. This sequence joins TRBV12-3 or TRBV12-4 and TRBJ1-5; the D is unclear. The clonotype was recovered from a woman aged 40 to 49 with alopecia areata. Some clones in this sample may be carry-over from other donors' samples. The sample in question was whole blood, obtained in connection with sensitization to the hapten diphenylcyclopropenone (DPC). In nucleotides, the CDR3 is TGTGCCAGCAGTCGCGGCCGGCCCAATCAGCCCCAGCATTTT. Amino acid sequence: CASSRGRPNQPQHF.